These 27 T cell receptor beta chains were sequenced from one sample in a study of early T cells in non-severe SARS-CoV-2 infection. Via MiXCR, TCRdb re-called the 5' RACE reads, giving one row per CDR3 protein. The sample comprises tens of thousands of distinct CDR3 sequences, about 4.9% of which are singletons, and 5.5% to 6% rests with the top ten. Sequencing was performed on whole blood, taken at baseline. The receptors shown here come from an adult who was a healthcare worker with PCR-confirmed SARS-CoV-2 infection or an uninfected control (not recorded which).

Regarding this clonotype: A much bigger clone sits one base away, suggesting this may be a read error. The chain recombines TRBV5-5 with TRBJ1-2; D is undetermined. The length of the CDR3 is 13 residues. Trimming left V 0 bases short and J 4 bases short, with 7 bases between. Germline assignment: CDR1 SGHKS and CDR2 YYEKEE (reference sequence). Here the CDR3 DNA reads TGTGCCAGCAGCTTGGGGGTGGTCTATGGCTACACCTTC. It yields the protein CASSLGVVYGYTF.

This clonotype was counted many times. The rearrangement links TRBV20-1 to TRBJ2-5; TRBD1 aligns across 12 bases. Trimming cost V 1 base and J 2 bases; bases outside gene matches: 20. The CDR3 runs to 21 residues. The germline CDR1 and CDR2 sequences are DFQATT and SNEGSKA (reference sequence). DNA of the CDR3: TGCAGTGCTAGAGGTCTTCCGGGACAGGGGGCGATTAGAGGGCCACAAGAGACCCAGTACTTC. Protein: CSARGLPGQGAIRGPQETQYF.

This clonotype has only a few counts. The genes are TRBV7-2 and TRBJ2-7, with 8 positions matching TRBD2. The CDR3 length is 13 residues. V gave up 6 bases and J gave up 5 bases; unmatched junction bases: 6. CDR1 and CDR2 (germline): SGHTA, FQGNSA. CDR3 loop: CASSPGGRDEQYF. As DNA, the CDR3 is TGTGCCAGCAGTCCGGGGGGGCGCGACGAGCAGTACTTC. Full variable domain (remainder filled in from reference TRBV7-2 and TRBJ2-7): GAGVSQSPSNKVTEKGKDVELRCDPISGHTALYWYRQSLGQGLEFLIYFQGNSAPDKSGLPSDRFSAERTGGSVSTLTIQRTQQEDSAVYLCASSPGGRDEQYFGPGTRLTVT.

This clonotype was picked up a small number of times. V gene TRBV27 combines with J gene TRBJ1-4, with 9 bases that match TRBD1. The CDR3 has 18 amino acids. Losses at the gene ends were 5 bases for V and 0 bases for J; bases not matched to a gene: 10. Germline V gene sequence: CDR1 MNHEY, CDR2 SMNVEV (reference sequence). Written as DNA, the CDR3 is TGTGCCAGCAGTCCATGGACAGGGGCCGGGGCAACTAATGAAAAACTGTTTTTT. Translating gives CASSPWTGAGATNEKLFF.

V is TRBV20-1 and J is TRBJ2-7; 8 nucleotides match TRBD1. The V gene's germline CDR1 is DFQATT and CDR2 SNEGSKA (reference sequence). The CDR3 has 15 residues. Trimming took 3 bases from V and 3 from J; bases not matched to a gene: 10. This CDR3 is CSASGSGQGGYEQYF. As DNA, the CDR3 is TGCAGTGCTAGTGGGTCTGGACAGGGAGGCTACGAGCAGTACTTC.

This clonotype was recorded at least ten times. This chain links TRBV18 with TRBJ2-1, with 10 bases that match TRBD2. CDR1 KGHSH and CDR2 LQKENI come from the germline V gene. The CDR3 consists of 16 residues. Trimming removed 5 bases from V and 7 bases from J; junction bases left unmatched: 11. The CDR3 loop is CASSNIASGRNNEQFF. CDR3 bases: TGTGCCAGCTCAAATATCGCTAGCGGGAGAAATAATGAGCAGTTCTTC. Using reference TRBV18 and TRBJ2-1 for the parts outside the CDR3, the full variable domain is NAGVMQNPRHLVRRRGQEARLRCSPMKGHSHVYWYRQLPEEGLKFMVYLQKENIIDESGMPKERFSAEFPKEGPSILRIQQVVRGDSAAYFCASSNIASGRNNEQFFGPGTRLTVL.

As for this clonotype: This may come from a read error, since a much larger clone is one base off. V is TRBV28 and J is TRBJ2-5; D gene uncertain. Germline-derived CDR1 and CDR2 are MDHEN and SYDVKM. The CDR3 contains 14 residues. The CDR3 here is CVSSPLPRMETQYF. CDR3 DNA sequence: TGTGTCAGCAGTCCACTTCCAAGGATGGAGACCCAGTACTTC. The entire variable domain, with the rest obtained from reference TRBV28 and TRBJ2-5, is as follows: DVKVTQSSRYLVKRTGEKVFLECVQDMDHENMFWYRQDPGLGLRLIYFSYDVKMKEKGDIPEGYSVSREKKERFSLILESASTNQTSMYLCVSSPLPRMETQYFGPGTRLLVL.

The chain is built from TRBV29-1 and TRBJ1-1, with D possibly matching TRBD1 (6 bases). Deletions cut 3 bases from V and 5 bases from J, with 13 bases between. From germline, CDR1 is SQVTM and CDR2 ANQGSEA. The CDR3 sequence is 13 residues long. The CDR3 spells CSVEGGRGTEAFF. The CDR3 coding sequence is TGCAGCGTTGAGGGCGGTAGGGGGACTGAAGCTTTCTTT.

This clonotype was recorded many times. The chain couples TRBV7-6 to TRBJ1-1; D is ambiguous. V lost 1 base, J lost 0 bases, and 12 bases lay in between. Per the germline V gene, CDR1 is SGHVS and CDR2 is FNYEAQ. The CDR3 consists of 16 residues. CDR3 nucleotides: TGTGCCAGCAGCTTAGTATCTGGGCAACTGAACACTGAAGCTTTCTTT. Amino acid sequence: CASSLVSGQLNTEAFF.

There are many counts of this clonotype. The chain links TRBV29-1 to TRBJ2-7; the match to TRBD2 covers 9 bases. Germline lookup yields CDR1 SQVTM and CDR2 ANQGSEA. This CDR3 contains 16 residues. With V trimmed by 7 bases and J by 3 bases, 16 bases remained unmatched. The CDR3 loop reads CSGMGLAGKGNYEQYF. For the CDR3, the DNA is TGCAGCGGCATGGGGCTAGCGGGAAAGGGGAACTACGAGCAGTACTTC.

This clonotype was seen ten or more times. The chain uses TRBV18 and TRBJ2-1, with D perhaps TRBD2 (5 bases). This CDR3 comprises 16 residues. Germline V lookup: CDR1 KGHSH, CDR2 LQKENI. V was clipped by 2 bases and J by 0 bases, with 11 bases between them. CDR3 coding DNA: TGTGCCAGCTCACCAGGTAGCGACCCCTCCTACAATGAGCAGTTCTTC. This sequence encodes CASSPGSDPSYNEQFF.

This clonotype is judged medium-sized. V usage is TRBV7-9 and J usage is TRBJ1-6; unclear D gene. Trimming cost V 2 bases and J 7 bases, with 12 bases left between them. Germline lookup yields CDR1 SEHNR and CDR2 FQNEAQ (reference sequence). This CDR3 has 15 residues. The CDR3 region is CASSLSRVVNSPLHF. CDR3 nucleotide sequence: TGTGCCAGCAGCTTATCCCGGGTCGTAAATTCACCCCTCCACTTT.

This clonotype was seen at least ten times. The chain combines TRBV20-1 with TRBJ2-7; D is unclear. The CDR3 runs 11 residues. Germline CDR1 and CDR2: DFQATT and SNEGSKA (reference sequence). Trimming pared 0 bases from V and 4 bases from J, leaving 4 bases between. DNA of the CDR3: TGCAGTGCTAGAGATCCTTACGAGCAGTACTTC. It encodes CSARDPYEQYF.

This clonotype was seen only a few times. The CDR3 bases are TGTGCCAGCAGCTTATCCGGGGGCGGGCCCCAGCATTTT. Protein: CASSLSGGGPQHF. The rearrangement links TRBV7-9 to TRBJ1-5; tentative D call: TRBD1 (6 bases). The germline V gene encodes CDR1 SEHNR and CDR2 FQNEAQ (reference sequence). Trimming took 2 bases from V and 9 from J, leaving 11 bases between them. This CDR3 is 13 amino acids long. Complete variable domain (other parts from reference TRBV7-9 and TRBJ1-5): DTGVSQNPRHKITKRGQNVTFRCDPISEHNRLYWYRQTLGQGPEFLTYFQNEAQLEKSRLLSDRFSAERPKGSFSTLEIQRTEQGDSAMYLCASSLSGGGPQHFGDGTRLSIL.

There are many counts of this clonotype. The rearrangement uses TRBV10-2 and TRBJ2-2; perhaps TRBD1 as D (6 bases). Trimming left V 8 bases short and J 8 bases short, with 15 bases between. CDR1 is WSHSY, CDR2 SAAADI, per germline. The CDR3 is made up of 13 amino acids. The CDR3 DNA reads as TGCGCCAGCGGACAGAATGCAGGGGGGGAGCTGTTTTTT. As protein: CASGQNAGGELFF.

This clonotype was counted at least ten times. The V and J genes are TRBV20-1 and TRBJ1-1, with D hard to call. The CDR3 runs to 12 residues. Trimming stripped 6 bases from V and 0 bases from J, with 8 bases between. Germline values: CDR1 DFQATT, CDR2 SNEGSKA (reference sequence). The CDR3 sequence is CSARPLNTEAFF. As DNA, the CDR3 is TGCAGTGCGCGACCCTTGAACACTGAAGCTTTCTTT.

This clonotype appeared many times. The J gene is TRBJ2-5, the V gene TRBV10-1; D is possibly TRBD1 or TRBD2 (5 bases each). Between the trimmed V and J ends, which lost 9 bases and 5 bases, there was a span of 13 bases. This CDR3 contains 12 residues. Per germline, CDR1 WNHNN and CDR2 SYGVQD (reference sequence). The CDR3 DNA sequence: TGCGCCAGACCGAGGGGTTTGGAGACCCAGTACTTC. This gives the protein CARPRGLETQYF.

In its sample, this clonotype was seen many times. This sequence joins TRBV27 and TRBJ1-5, with 9 positions matching TRBD1. Germline V lookup: CDR1 MNHEY, CDR2 SMNVEV (reference sequence). The CDR3 runs to 15 residues. With V trimmed by 8 bases and J by 5 bases, 10 bases remained unmatched. In DNA form, the CDR3 reads TGTGCCAGCCGCCGGACAGGGGTACTTTATCAGCCCCAGCATTTT. It translates to CASRRTGVLYQPQHF.

This clonotype has ten or more counts. This chain uses TRBV10-3 with TRBJ1-1; possibly TRBD1 for D (5 bases). Germline CDR1 ENHRY, CDR2 SYGVKD. Trimming removed 10 bases at V and 1 base at J, with 13 bases between. The CDR3 is 13 residues long. CDR3 sequence: CATLQRGNTEAFF. In DNA form, the CDR3 reads TGTGCCACCTTACAAAGGGGGAACACTGAAGCTTTCTTT.

This clonotype was found many times. V usage is TRBV29-1 and J usage is TRBJ2-7; D ambiguous. Deletions cut 3 bases from V and 4 bases from J, with 13 bases between. CDR3 length equals 13 residues. CDR1 and CDR2 (germline): SQVTM, ANQGSEA. The CDR3 nucleotides are TGCAGCGTTGAGTACCCGGAAGATTACGAGCAGTACTTC. Residues: CSVEYPEDYEQYF.

This clonotype was picked up many times. The genes are TRBV20-1 and TRBJ2-1; 10 bases fit TRBD2. V trimming: 3 bases; J trimming: 10 bases; junction bases outside the gene matches: 9. Germline lookup yields CDR1 DFQATT and CDR2 SNEGSKA (reference sequence). This CDR3 contains 14 residues. The CDR3 DNA reads as TGCAGTGCTAGGCCCAGCGGGGGGGCAGGGGAGCAGTTCTTC. As protein: CSARPSGGAGEQFF.

This clonotype has ten or more counts. The chain has TRBV11-2 and TRBJ2-1; perhaps TRBD2 as D (5 bases). Germline assignment: CDR1 SGHAT and CDR2 FQNNGV. The CDR3 consists of 17 residues. V gave up 5 bases and J gave up 2 bases, with 19 bases separating them. CDR3 DNA sequence: TGTGCCAGCAGCCCCGCCCTTCCGGGAAGACCCTACAATGAGCAGTTCTTC. It specifies CASSPALPGRPYNEQFF.

This clonotype was observed many times. The chain combines TRBV7-2 with TRBJ2-1; a weak D match, TRBD2 (5 bases). CDR1 and CDR2 (germline): SGHTA, FQGNSA. The CDR3 loop spans 17 amino acids. Trimming cost V 5 bases and J 1 base, with 18 bases left between them. CDR3 DNA: TGTGCCAGCAGCACCCCCCGAAAGCGGCATTCCTACAATGAGCAGTTCTTC. Protein product: CASSTPRKRHSYNEQFF.

This clonotype is classed as medium-sized. This chain links TRBV7-2 with TRBJ2-1, with D possibly being TRBD1 or TRBD2 (6 bases each). CDR1 is SGHTA and CDR2 is FQGNSA in the germline V gene. The CDR3 is made up of 15 amino acids. Trimming removed 5 bases from V and 4 bases from J, with 15 bases in between. CDR3 region: CASSRGTPLYNEQFF. CDR3 bases: TGTGCCAGCAGCCGGGGGACACCCTTATACAATGAGCAGTTCTTC. The complete variable domain, with remaining parts taken from reference TRBV7-2 and TRBJ2-1, reads GAGVSQSPSNKVTEKGKDVELRCDPISGHTALYWYRQSLGQGLEFLIYFQGNSAPDKSGLPSDRFSAERTGGSVSTLTIQRTQQEDSAVYLCASSRGTPLYNEQFFGPGTRLTVL.

The rearrangement joins TRBV23-1 to TRBJ2-7; TRBD1 might be the D (6 bases). TRBV23-1 is designated an ORF whose function remains uncertain. V dropped 6 bases and J dropped 7 bases, with 13 bases sitting between them. The length of the CDR3 is 12 residues. The CDR3 nucleotides are TGCGCCAGCAGACCGGGACACAAAGAGCAGTACTTC. Translation gives CASRPGHKEQYF.

The sample holds many counts of this clonotype. V gene TRBV7-8 combines with J gene TRBJ2-7, with 9 nucleotides matching TRBD1. V shed 5 bases, J shed 2 bases, and the junction held 19 bases outside the gene matches. The CDR3 is 19 amino acids. Per the germline V gene, CDR1 is SGHVS and CDR2 is FQNEAQ. CDR3 DNA: TGTGCCAGCAGCCCCTCGTCAGGGCACAGGGGGCATTTGGCCTACGAGCAGTACTTC. It codes for CASSPSSGHRGHLAYEQYF.

At least ten counts were recorded for this clonotype. The gene calls are TRBV12-3 or TRBV12-4 and TRBJ2-4; no reliable D call. There are 11 residues in the CDR3. Deletions cut 8 bases from V and 6 bases from J, with 8 bases between. CDR3 DNA sequence: TGTGCCAGCCTGGACCTAAACATTCAGTACTTC. Protein: CASLDLNIQYF.